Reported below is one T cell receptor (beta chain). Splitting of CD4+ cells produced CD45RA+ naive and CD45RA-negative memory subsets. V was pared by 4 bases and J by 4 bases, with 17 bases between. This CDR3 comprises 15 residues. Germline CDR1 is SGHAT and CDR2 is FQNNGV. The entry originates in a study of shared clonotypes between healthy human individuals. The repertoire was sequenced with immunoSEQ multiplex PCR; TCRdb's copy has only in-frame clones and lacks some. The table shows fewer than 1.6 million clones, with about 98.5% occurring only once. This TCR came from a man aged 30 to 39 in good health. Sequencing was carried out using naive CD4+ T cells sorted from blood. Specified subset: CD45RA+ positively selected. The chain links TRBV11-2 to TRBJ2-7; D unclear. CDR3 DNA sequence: TGTGCCAGCAGCTCTGTCTTACCCACTATTTACGAGCAGTACTTC. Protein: CASSSVLPTIYEQYF.